Below, 2 T cell receptor beta chains from the same sample are listed, as sequenced in a study of cytomegalovirus exposure and HLA in healthy donors. The PCR made use of 60 Vbeta and 13 Jbeta primers. Some clones are missing from TCRdb's copy, which holds only in-frame ones; the method was immunoSEQ multiplex PCR. Here the sample spans about 170,000 clones, 60% to 75% being singletons. Source material: PBMCs. These receptors were obtained from a woman between 50 and 59 years old in good health and CMV-seropositive.

The chain is built from TRBV2 and TRBJ2-1; D remains unclear. The germline CDR1 and CDR2 sequences are SNHLY and FYNNEI. V lost 6 bases and J 7 bases, leaving 7 bases between the germline ends. This CDR3 has 11 residues. The CDR3 reads CASRQLNEQFF. CDR3 sequence (DNA): TGTGCCAGCAGACAGCTGAATGAGCAGTTCTTC.

The V and J genes are TRBV7-9 and TRBJ1-1; 9 bases are shared with TRBD1. The CDR3 extends over 16 amino acids. CDR1 and CDR2 (germline): SEHNR, FQNEAQ (reference sequence). The J segment lost 5 bases and the V segment lost 10 bases, leaving 17 bases of the junction unmatched. For the CDR3, the DNA is TGTGCCACCACCGGGTACCGGACAGGGGTGTCTACTGAAGCTTTCTTT. It translates to CATTGYRTGVSTEAFF.